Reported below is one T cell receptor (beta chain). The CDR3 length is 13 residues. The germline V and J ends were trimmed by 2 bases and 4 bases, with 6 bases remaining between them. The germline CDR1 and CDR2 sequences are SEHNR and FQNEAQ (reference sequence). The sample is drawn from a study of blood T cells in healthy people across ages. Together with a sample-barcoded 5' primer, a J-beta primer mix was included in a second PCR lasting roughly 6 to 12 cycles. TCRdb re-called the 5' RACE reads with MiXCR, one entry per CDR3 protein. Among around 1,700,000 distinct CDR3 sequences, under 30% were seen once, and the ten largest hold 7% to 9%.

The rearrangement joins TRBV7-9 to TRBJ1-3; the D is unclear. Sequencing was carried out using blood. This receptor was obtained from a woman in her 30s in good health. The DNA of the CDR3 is TGTGCCAGCAGCTTACTTGCCGGAAACACCATATATTTT. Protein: CASSLLAGNTIYF.